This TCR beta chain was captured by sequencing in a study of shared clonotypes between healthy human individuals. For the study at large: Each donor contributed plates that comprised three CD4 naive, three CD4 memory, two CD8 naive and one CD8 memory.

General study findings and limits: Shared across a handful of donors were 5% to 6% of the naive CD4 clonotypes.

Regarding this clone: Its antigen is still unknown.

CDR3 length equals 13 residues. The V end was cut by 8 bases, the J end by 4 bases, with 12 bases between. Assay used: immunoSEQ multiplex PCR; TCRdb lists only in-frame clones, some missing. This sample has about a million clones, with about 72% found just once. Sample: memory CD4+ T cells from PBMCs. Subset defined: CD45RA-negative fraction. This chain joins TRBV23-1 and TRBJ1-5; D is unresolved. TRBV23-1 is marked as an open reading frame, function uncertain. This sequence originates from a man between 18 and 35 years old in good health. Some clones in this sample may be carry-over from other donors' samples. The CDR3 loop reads CASLNRGNQPQHF. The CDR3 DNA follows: TGCGCCAGCCTTAATCGCGGTAATCAGCCCCAGCATTTT.